The 26 T cell receptor beta chains below come from one sample, sequenced in a study of CD8 T cells in Susac syndrome. When the RNA was reverse transcribed, random hexamers were used with an input of roughly 0.45 to 1 ug. TCRdb re-derived calls from the immunoSEQ multiplex PCR reads in MiXCR, one entry per CDR3 protein. Counted here are about 140,000 distinct CDR3 sequences, approximately 95% occurring once; the ten biggest clones make up 0.13% to 0.15%. Sequenced input: CD4+ T cells from PBMCs. These receptor sequences come from a human donor with Susac syndrome.

The V gene is TRBV2, the J gene TRBJ1-1; D remains unclear. Trimming removed 7 bases at V and 4 bases at J, with 19 bases between. CDR1 SNHLY and CDR2 FYNNEI come from the germline V gene. CDR3 length: 15 amino acids. CDR3 DNA sequence: TGTGCCAGCATGGCCCGAAGGACGGTGGGCACTGAAGCTTTCTTT. Translating it yields CASMARRTVGTEAFF.

A single count supports this clonotype. The rearrangement uses TRBV30 and TRBJ2-5; possibly TRBD1 or TRBD2 for D (5 bases each). There are 12 residues in the CDR3. CDR1 and CDR2 from the germline V gene are GTSNPN and SVGIG (reference sequence). V lost 5 bases and J lost 7, with 14 bases in between. As DNA, the CDR3 is TGTGCCTGGGGGACCCAGGCTGGGACCCAGTACTTC. Translated, it gives CAWGTQAGTQYF.

The V and J genes are TRBV19 and TRBJ2-1, with a possible D match to TRBD2 (5 bases). CDR3 length: 14 residues. V lost 5 bases and J lost 0, with 8 bases in between. Germline values: CDR1 LNHDA, CDR2 SQIVND (reference sequence). The CDR3 loop reads CASSPGSSYNEQFF. CDR3 in DNA: TGTGCCAGTAGTCCGGGGTCCTCCTACAATGAGCAGTTCTTC.

V and J are TRBV7-2 and TRBJ1-5; TRBD1 aligns across 8 bases. This CDR3 has 15 amino acids. V was pared by 5 bases and J by 6 bases, with 9 bases of the junction left unmatched. CDR1 is SGHTA and CDR2 is FQGNSA in the germline V gene. DNA for the CDR3: TGTGCCAGCAGCCTCAGGACAGGGCCCGGTCAGCCCCAGCATTTT. Amino acid sequence: CASSLRTGPGQPQHF.

The chain uses TRBV25-1 and TRBJ2-1, with D possibly being TRBD2 (6 bases). The CDR3 has 17 residues. V lost 5 bases and J lost 2, with 19 bases in between. CDR1 is MGHDK and CDR2 is SYGVNS in the germline V gene. The chain's CDR3 is CASSTTSGGRAYNEQFF. The CDR3 DNA is TGTGCCAGCAGTACAACCTCCGGGGGAAGGGCCTACAATGAGCAGTTCTTC.

The chain employs TRBV30 and TRBJ1-3, with D unresolved. Looked up from germline, CDR1 is GTSNPN and CDR2 is SVGIG (reference sequence). The CDR3 runs to 14 residues. This CDR3 is CVSPDWSSGNTIYF. For the CDR3, the DNA is TGTGTCTCTCCAGACTGGAGCTCTGGAAACACCATATATTTT.

J is TRBJ2-1 and V is TRBV4-1; 9 bases align to TRBD2. The CDR3 covers 14 residues. CDR1 and CDR2 from the germline V gene are MGHRA and YSYEKL. V shed 8 bases and J 10 bases; nucleotides not matched to a gene: 12. CDR3 amino acids: CASGGAGGPREQFF. CDR3 coding DNA: TGCGCCAGCGGAGGGGCGGGAGGGCCGAGGGAGCAGTTCTTC.

This rearrangement joins TRBV25-1 to TRBJ1-2, with unresolved D. There are 14 residues in the CDR3. V was cut by 4 bases and J by 6 bases, with 15 bases left in between. CDR1 and CDR2 (germline): MGHDK, SYGVNS. The CDR3 loop reads CASSGSWWPDGYTF. CDR3 in DNA: TGTGCCAGCAGTGGGAGCTGGTGGCCCGATGGCTACACCTTC.

This clonotype was counted once. The V and J genes are TRBV4-1 and TRBJ1-2; D is undetermined. The length of the CDR3 is 15 residues. CDR1 and CDR2 (germline): MGHRA, YSYEKL. The V end was cut by 0 bases, the J end by 0 bases, with 8 bases between. CDR3 region: CASSQDVGANYGYTF. The DNA of the CDR3 is TGCGCCAGCAGCCAAGACGTTGGAGCTAACTATGGCTACACCTTC.

The chain has TRBV4-1 and TRBJ1-2; unclear D gene. The CDR3 covers 17 residues. CDR1 MGHRA and CDR2 YSYEKL come from the germline V gene. V was trimmed by 4 bases and J by 0 bases, leaving 18 bases between them. This CDR3 reads CASSPWEQQRANYGYTF. The CDR3 DNA follows: TGCGCCAGCAGCCCGTGGGAACAGCAGAGAGCTAACTATGGCTACACCTTC.

J is TRBJ1-2 and V is TRBV30; no definite D call. The CDR3 spans 11 residues. V was cut by 7 bases and J by 10 bases, with 16 bases left in between. Germline-derived CDR1 and CDR2 are GTSNPN and SVGIG (reference sequence). The CDR3 region has the DNA TGTGCCTCCCCAGAGCCGGGTGACTACACCTTC. Protein: CASPEPGDYTF.

The gene calls are TRBV12-3 or TRBV12-4 and TRBJ1-2; D may be TRBD1 (5 bases). Trimming removed 2 bases at V and 8 bases at J, with 9 bases between. This CDR3 has 12 residues. The CDR3 sequence: CASSLQGWGYTF. For the CDR3, the DNA is TGTGCCAGCAGTTTACAGGGTTGGGGCTACACCTTC.

The sample holds a few counts of this clonotype. This chain connects TRBV29-1 to TRBJ2-4; tentatively, D is TRBD1 (6 bases). The CDR3 spans 16 residues. Deletions cut 3 bases from V and 0 bases from J, with 15 bases between. Germline V CDR1 and CDR2: SQVTM, ANQGSEA. DNA of the CDR3: TGCAGCGTTGACGGCATACAGGGAGTAGCCAAAAACATTCAGTACTTC. It is translated as CSVDGIQGVAKNIQYF.

This clonotype was found once. The rearrangement uses TRBV20-1 and TRBJ2-2, with TRBD1 matching 10 bases. Trimming cost V 6 bases and J 6 bases; bases outside gene matches: 10. The CDR3 runs 15 residues. Germline-derived CDR1 and CDR2 are DFQATT and SNEGSKA (reference sequence). CDR3 bases: TGCAGTGCGGCGCTTGGGACAGGGGCGGCCGGGGAGCTGTTTTTT. As protein: CSAALGTGAAGELFF.

The chain recombines TRBV29-1 with TRBJ2-3; tentative D call: TRBD2 (6 bases). The CDR3 is made up of 12 amino acids. Per the germline V gene, CDR1 is SQVTM and CDR2 is ANQGSEA. The CDR3 sequence: CTAEGWGDTQYF. CDR3 coding DNA: TGCACGGCGGAGGGGTGGGGAGATACGCAGTATTTT.

J is TRBJ2-6 and V is TRBV30; D uncertain. The CDR3 sequence is 14 residues long. Germline assignment: CDR1 GTSNPN and CDR2 SVGIG (reference sequence). V was shortened by 0 bases and J by 4 bases, with 7 bases between the two germline ends. The CDR3 coding sequence is TGTGCCTGGAGTGTACTACGGGGGGCCAACGTCCTGACTTTC. Protein: CAWSVLRGANVLTF.

The chain recombines TRBV30 with TRBJ2-2; the D gene is possibly TRBD1 (7 bases). Germline assignment: CDR1 GTSNPN and CDR2 SVGIG (reference sequence). The V and J ends lost 0 bases and 1 base respectively, with 12 bases between them. This CDR3 contains 16 residues. Here the CDR3 DNA reads TGTGCCTGGAGTGTAGCCAGGGGGGAGAACACCGGGGAGCTGTTTTTT. Its protein is CAWSVARGENTGELFF.

This sequence joins TRBV7-2 and TRBJ1-2; D remains unclear. The CDR3 length is 13 residues. In germline, CDR1 is SGHTA, CDR2 FQGNSA. Trimming took 4 bases from V and 6 from J, leaving 12 bases between them. The CDR3 region is CASSSYIGDGYTF. CDR3 sequence (DNA): TGTGCCAGCAGCTCCTACATAGGTGATGGCTACACCTTC.

The genes are TRBV20-1 and TRBJ2-5; D unresolved. The germline V gene encodes CDR1 DFQATT and CDR2 SNEGSKA (reference sequence). The V end lost 0 bases, the J end lost 4 bases, and 12 bases lay between the germline ends. The CDR3 loop spans 14 amino acids. CDR3 DNA: TGCAGTGCTAGAGATCACCCGGGTAGAGAGACCCAGTACTTC. Translated: CSARDHPGRETQYF.

J is TRBJ2-3 and V is TRBV13; the D is unclear. Trimming left V 0 bases short and J 4 bases short, with 11 bases between. The CDR3 is 15 residues long. Looked up from germline, CDR1 is PRHDT and CDR2 is FYEKMQ (reference sequence). The CDR3 nucleotides are TGTGCCAGCAGCTTAGGAGGAAGTCCAGCAGATACGCAGTATTTT. Translated, it gives CASSLGGSPADTQYF.

V gene TRBV20-1 combines with J gene TRBJ1-4; TRBD1 might be the D (5 bases). CDR3 length: 14 amino acids. Germline-derived CDR1 and CDR2 are DFQATT and SNEGSKA (reference sequence). V lost 1 base to trimming and J lost 8 bases, with 14 bases between them. As DNA, the CDR3 is TGCAGTGCTAGAGCCCCGACAAGGACAGAAAAACTGTTTTTT. It translates to CSARAPTRTEKLFF.

In nucleotides, the CDR3 is TGTGCCAGCAGCCAGCGGGTAAACACCGGGGAGCTGTTTTTT. Amino acid sequence: CASSQRVNTGELFF. The chain uses TRBV3-1 and TRBJ2-2, with TRBD2 as a possible D gene (5 bases). Trimming stripped 3 bases from V and 2 bases from J, with 7 bases between. This CDR3 is built from 14 residues. Germline V gives CDR1 LGHDT, CDR2 YNNKEL (reference sequence).

V usage is TRBV30 and J usage is TRBJ1-1, with a possible D match to TRBD1 (5 bases). The germline CDR1 and CDR2 sequences are GTSNPN and SVGIG (reference sequence). The CDR3 contains 13 residues. The V end lost 4 bases, the J end lost 8 bases, and 17 bases lay between the germline ends. The CDR3, as DNA: TGTGCCTGGAACAGGTTGGGTCCAAGAGAAGCTTTCTTT. As protein: CAWNRLGPREAFF.

This clonotype was recorded once. The chain employs TRBV30 and TRBJ1-1; 7 bases line up with TRBD1. Germline V CDR1 and CDR2: GTSNPN, SVGIG (reference sequence). The J segment lost 11 bases and the V segment lost 4 bases, leaving 28 bases of the junction unmatched. This CDR3 region has 18 residues. The CDR3 region has the DNA TGTGCCTGGACCTTTACACTCTGGGCGAGAGGGGGCCATACTGGGGCTTTCTTT. Translated, it gives CAWTFTLWARGGHTGAFF.

V usage is TRBV25-1 and J usage is TRBJ2-1, with TRBD2 matching over 9 bases. The ends lost 4 bases at V and 4 bases at J; junction bases unmatched: 2. The CDR3 sequence is 14 residues long. Germline V lookup: CDR1 MGHDK, CDR2 SYGVNS. CDR3 sequence: CASSGLAVYNEQFF. The CDR3 DNA reads TGTGCCAGCAGTGGACTAGCGGTATACAATGAGCAGTTCTTC.

The chain is built from TRBV12-3 or TRBV12-4 and TRBJ1-1, with unresolved D. The CDR3 length is 14 residues. The V gene lost 2 bases and the J gene lost 6 bases, with 13 bases spanning the gap. CDR3 region: CASSLRTLGAEAFF. CDR3 nucleotides: TGTGCCAGCAGTTTAAGGACCCTCGGAGCTGAAGCTTTCTTT.